The T cell receptor beta chain described here comes from a study of T-cell reconstitution after alpha-beta-depleted transplantation in children. Notes on the study in general: Newly generated T cells supplied most T-cell counts and diversity one year post-transplant. Reportedly, only several hundred clones from non-depleted graft cells drove alpha-beta T-cell counts at about two months.

Concerning this clonotype itself: Its target is unknown.

During its preparation, the TCRbeta library received unique molecular identifiers. TCRdb processed the PCR reads anew with MiXCR; each CDR3 protein has one entry. In the table there are about 980,000 distinct CDR3 sequences, about 29% of which are singletons. Germline V gene sequence: CDR1 LNHNV, CDR2 YYDKDF (reference sequence). V lost 8 bases, J lost 4 bases, and 19 bases lay in between. This CDR3 spans 15 amino acids. This receptor was obtained from a boy in the first two years of life who had a stem cell transplant for SCID, so the T cells may come from the graft donor. The genes are TRBV15 and TRBJ2-3; the D gene is possibly TRBD2 (5 bases). The sequenced sample was PBMCs, mostly from graft donor cells, obtained 360 days after TCRalphabeta/CD19-depleted stem cell transplant. The CDR3 loop is CATEEVQSEADTQYF. The CDR3 coding sequence is TGTGCCACCGAAGAGGTTCAATCGGAGGCAGATACGCAGTATTTT.